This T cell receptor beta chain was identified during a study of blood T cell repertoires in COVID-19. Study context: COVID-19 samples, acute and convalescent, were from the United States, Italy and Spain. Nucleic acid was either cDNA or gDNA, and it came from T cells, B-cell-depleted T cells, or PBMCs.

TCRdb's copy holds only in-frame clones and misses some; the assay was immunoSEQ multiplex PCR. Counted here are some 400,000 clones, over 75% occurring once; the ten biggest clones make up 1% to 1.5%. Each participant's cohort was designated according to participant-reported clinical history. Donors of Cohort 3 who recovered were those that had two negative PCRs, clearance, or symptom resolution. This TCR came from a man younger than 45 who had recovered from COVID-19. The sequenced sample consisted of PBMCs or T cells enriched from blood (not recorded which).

The CDR3 loop reads CASSDSGSSSYNEQFF. DNA of the CDR3: TGTGCCAGCAGTGACTCGGGCAGTAGCTCCTACAATGAGCAGTTCTTC. The chain links TRBV6-4 to TRBJ2-1; D remains ambiguous. The germline CDR1 and CDR2 sequences are MRHNA and SNTAGT. The CDR3 is made up of 16 amino acids. With 0 bases removed from V and 0 bases from J, the gap between germline ends came to 9 bases.